This T cell receptor beta chain was sequenced during a study of T-cell reconstitution after alpha-beta-depleted transplantation in children. A library of TCRbeta sequences, prepared with unique molecular identifiers, was generated. TCRdb used MiXCR to reprocess the PCR reads, holding one entry per CDR3 protein. The data show about 230,000 distinct CDR3 sequences, with 11% seen just once and approximately 30% held by the top ten. Findings of the study overall: After transplant, at about two months, alpha-beta T cells were reportedly derived from several hundred expanded graft clones. A year post-transplant, T-cell counts and diversity derived mostly from newly produced T cells.

This clonotype was seen repeatedly, ten times or more. Antigen: not known. The CDR3 contains 15 residues. Germline loops: CDR1 LGHNA, CDR2 YSLEER. V shed 0 bases and J shed 2 bases, with 11 bases lying between them. This material consisted of PBMCs, taken before TCRalphabeta/CD19-depleted stem cell transplant. The clonotype originates from a child younger than two with acute myeloid leukemia, due to receive a stem cell transplant. This chain uses TRBV4-3 with TRBJ2-7; D not resolved. In DNA form, the CDR3 reads TGCGCCAGCAGCCAAGATCGATTCGGAACCTACGAGCAGTACTTC. Translating it yields CASSQDRFGTYEQYF.